These 4 T cell receptor beta chains were sequenced from one sample in a study of Ad26.COV2.S vaccination and SARS-CoV-2 variants. Regarding treatment: about 20 received Ad26.COV2.S at low or high dose, single or two shots; 5 received placebo; per-sample allocation not given. After the first vaccine or placebo injection, samples were drawn on day 63. Here immunoSEQ multiplex PCR was the method, and the copy in TCRdb shows in-frame clones only, minus some. The sample lists approximately 480,000 clones, 87% occurring once. Specimen: peripheral blood, collected in a trial of Ad26.COV2.S vaccine versus placebo. Receptors originate from a person aged 18 to 65 who received the Ad26.COV2.S COVID-19 vaccine or a placebo.

The rearrangement uses TRBV9 and TRBJ2-7; D tentatively fits TRBD1 or TRBD2 (5 bases each). Trimming took off 0 bases at V and 13 bases at J, with 14 bases between the two ends. In germline, CDR1 is SGDLS, CDR2 YYNGEE. The CDR3 extends over 12 amino acids. In DNA form, the CDR3 reads TGTGCCAGCAGCGTAGCCGGGGCCCGCCTATACTTC. Protein: CASSVAGARLYF.

The J gene is TRBJ2-7, the V gene TRBV29-1; 7 positions agree with TRBD2. V lost 7 bases to trimming and J lost 2 bases; unmatched junction nucleotides: 5. Germline V gene sequence: CDR1 SQVTM, CDR2 ANQGSEA. The CDR3 has 12 amino acids. Written as DNA, the CDR3 is TGCAGCGCGCGGGAGTCTGCCTACGAGCAGTACTTC. Encoded protein: CSARESAYEQYF.

Here the CDR3 DNA reads TGTGCCAGTAGTGTAACAGGGGCCAATCAGCCCCAGCATTTT. Amino acid sequence: CASSVTGANQPQHF. The chain couples TRBV19 to TRBJ1-5, with TRBD1 identical over 7 bases. The CDR3 has 14 amino acids. CDR1 is LNHDA, CDR2 SQIVND, per germline (reference sequence). Trimming at V came to 5 bases and at J to 3 bases, leaving 4 bases not matched to a gene.

To note about this clone: The sample contains more than one DNA sequence encoding this CDR3. The gene calls are TRBV12-3 or TRBV12-4 and TRBJ2-5; D gene uncertain. This CDR3 region has 12 residues. The V gene lost 3 bases and the J gene lost 5 bases, with 7 bases spanning the gap. This CDR3 is CASSLVGETQYF. In DNA, the CDR3 is TGTGCCAGCAGTTTGGTGGGGGAGACCCAGTACTTC.